Listed below are T cell receptor beta chains from one sample, sequenced in a study of cytomegalovirus exposure and HLA in healthy donors. Sequenced by immunoSEQ multiplex PCR; TCRdb stores in-frame clones only, minus some. The sample carries hundreds of thousands of clones, 70% to 85% recorded once. Sequenced: PBMCs. These receptor sequences come from a woman in her thirties or forties in good health and CMV-seronegative. The CDR3 runs from the conserved cysteine through the conserved F or W. A D gene is named only where the DNA matches it firmly. Size values are once, few and many counts, or a class for expanded clones, and some rows have none.

v_gene,d_gene,abundance,j_gene,CDR3nt,CDR3aa
TRBV6-1,TRBD1,NA,TRBJ1-1,TGTGCCAGCCTACAGGGGGCTTCTGAAGCTTTCTTT,CASLQGASEAFF
TRBV11-2,TRBD1,NA,TRBJ2-4,TGTGCCAGCAGCATCGATACAGGGGTTGGAAACATTCAGTACTTC,CASSIDTGVGNIQYF
TRBV14,TRBD1,few,TRBJ1-3,TGTGCCAGCAGCGGTCATAGGGGGCGGAACACCATATATTTT,CASSGHRGRNTIYF
TRBV6-4,NA,NA,TRBJ1-5,TGTGCCAGCAGTCCCCTCAGGGATAATCAGCCCCAGCATTTT,CASSPLRDNQPQHF
TRBV6-4,NA,NA,TRBJ2-3,TGTGCCAGCAGCCCGGACGGGGTGGGTACGCAGTATTTT,CASSPDGVGTQYF
TRBV11-2,TRBD2,NA,TRBJ2-1,TGTGCCAGCAGCCCTCCTTGGGCCGGGACTAGCGCGGGTGAGCAGTTCTTC,CASSPPWAGTSAGEQFF
TRBV4-1,TRBD1,NA,TRBJ2-7,TGCGCCAGCAGCCAAGAGTTGCAGGGGGCTGACTACGAGCAGTACTTC,CASSQELQGADYEQYF
TRBV5-4,NA,NA,TRBJ1-6,TGTGCCAGCAGCTTGGAGGGGAGGCACAGTAATTCACCCCTCCACTTT,CASSLEGRHSNSPLHF
TRBV7-2,TRBD2,NA,TRBJ2-3,TGTGCCAGCAGCGAGGGACTAGCGGGGGGCACAGATACGCAGTATTTT,CASSEGLAGGTDTQYF
TRBV7-8,TRBD1,NA,TRBJ1-4,TGTGCCAGCAGCCCACAGGGGGTTGCAACTAATGAAAAACTGTTTTTT,CASSPQGVATNEKLFF
TRBV9,NA,NA,TRBJ2-3,TGTGCCAGCAGCCAGGGACACAGGGATACGCAGTATTTT,CASSQGHRDTQYF
TRBV7-2,TRBD2,once,TRBJ2-3,TGTGCCAGCAGGGGGGGACTAGCGGGGGGCACAGATACGCAGTATTTT,CASRGGLAGGTDTQYF
TRBV4-1,NA,NA,TRBJ2-7,TGCGCCAGCAGCCAGTGGGAGTTGGAGGAGCAGTACTTC,CASSQWELEEQYF
TRBV11-3,TRBD2,NA,TRBJ2-3,TGTGCCAGCAGCTTAGCTAGCGGGAGAAGCACAGATACGCAGTATTTT,CASSLASGRSTDTQYF
TRBV5-1,NA,NA,TRBJ1-3,TGCGCCAGCAGCCAAGGACTTTCCTCTGGAAACACCATATATTTT,CASSQGLSSGNTIYF
TRBV5-1,TRBD1,NA,TRBJ1-2,TGCGCCAGCAGCTACGACAGGGAAGGCGGCTACACCTTC,CASSYDREGGYTF
TRBV19,NA,NA,TRBJ1-5,TGTGCCAGTAGTATAGACAGGGGTGGTCAGCCCCAGCATTTT,CASSIDRGGQPQHF
TRBV5-4,TRBD1,few,TRBJ2-6,TGTGCCAGCAGGTGGGACAGTAATGGGGCCAACGTCCTGACTTTC,CASRWDSNGANVLTF
TRBV15,NA,NA,TRBJ2-7,TGTGCCACCAGCAGGTTCGGGGGAGGAACGGCCTACGAGCAGTACTTC,CATSRFGGGTAYEQYF
TRBV5-1,TRBD1,NA,TRBJ1-2,TGCGCCAGCAGCTTGAACAGGGGGAATGGCTACACCTTC,CASSLNRGNGYTF
TRBV7-6,NA,NA,TRBJ2-1,TGTGCCAGCAGCTTAGAGTGGGGGGACGGAAATAATGAGCAGTTCTTC,CASSLEWGDGNNEQFF
TRBV4-2,NA,NA,TRBJ2-5,TGTGCCAGCAGCCAAGAAATAGGACAGCGACAAGAGACCCAGTACTTC,CASSQEIGQRQETQYF
TRBV30,NA,NA,TRBJ2-5,TGTGCCTGGAGCGGCCAAGAGACCCAGTACTTC,CAWSGQETQYF
TRBV28,NA,NA,TRBJ1-2,TGTGCCAGCAGCACGACAGCCTATGGCTACACCTTC,CASSTTAYGYTF
TRBV30,NA,once,TRBJ1-2,TGTGCCTGGAGCGGAAGGCGGTATGGCTACACCTTC,CAWSGRRYGYTF
TRBV6-1,NA,NA,TRBJ1-2,TGTGCCAGCACGGCACAGCCAAACTATGGCTACACCTTC,CASTAQPNYGYTF
TRBV5-5,NA,NA,TRBJ1-5,TGTGCCAGCAGCTTGAAGGGGGGGCATGATCAGCCCCAGCATTTT,CASSLKGGHDQPQHF
TRBV18,NA,NA,TRBJ2-3,TGTGCCAGCTCACCAATCGCAGATACGCAGTATTTT,CASSPIADTQYF
TRBV7-9,TRBD1,NA,TRBJ1-6,TGTGCCAGCAGCTCCGGACAGGTCGGTTCACCCCTCCACTTT,CASSSGQVGSPLHF
TRBV21-1,NA,once,TRBJ1-4,TGTGCCAGCAGCAGGACAGGGATTAGGCCTAATGAAAAACTGTTTTTT,CASSRTGIRPNEKLFF
TRBV7-9,NA,once,TRBJ1-6,TGTGCCAGCAGCTTCCGACAGTCAAATTCACCCCTCCACTTT,CASSFRQSNSPLHF
TRBV5-1,TRBD1,NA,TRBJ2-5,TGCGCCAGCAGCACTGGACAGGGGCAAGAGACCCAGTACTTC,CASSTGQGQETQYF
TRBV9,NA,NA,TRBJ1-1,TGTGCCAGCAGCGTAGTGCCGGGATTGAACACTGAAGCTTTCTTT,CASSVVPGLNTEAFF
TRBV7-6,TRBD2,NA,TRBJ2-1,TGTGCCAGCAGCTTAGGTCTACTAGCGGGGAGCTCCTACAATGAGCAGTTCTTC,CASSLGLLAGSSYNEQFF
TRBV7-6,NA,NA,TRBJ2-2,TGTGCCAGCAGCTTAGTGGCCACGAACACCGGGGAGCTGTTTTTT,CASSLVATNTGELFF
TRBV28,TRBD1,NA,TRBJ1-2,TGTGCCAGCAGTTACCAAACCGGGACAGGAGAGCGGTCAAGAGATCTTAACTATGGCTACACCTTC,CASSYQTGTGERSRDLNYGYTF
TRBV7-8,NA,once,TRBJ2-3,TGTGCCAGCAGCCCAGCGGTAGCAGATACGCAGTATTTT,CASSPAVADTQYF
TRBV19,TRBD1,NA,TRBJ1-5,TGTGCCAGTAGGGGACAGGGAGGCAATCAGCCCCAGCATTTT,CASRGQGGNQPQHF
TRBV7-7,NA,once,TRBJ2-2,TGTGCTAGCAGCTTAAGGAGTACCGGGGAGCTGTTTTTT,CASSLRSTGELFF
TRBV12-2,NA,NA,TRBJ1-1,TGTGCAAGTCGCGCGGGGATGAACACTGAAGCTTTCTTT,CASRAGMNTEAFF
TRBV19,TRBD1,NA,TRBJ2-2,TGTGCCAGTAGTATCGGACAGGGGGCGATGGGGGAGCTGTTTTTT,CASSIGQGAMGELFF
TRBV2,NA,NA,TRBJ1-1,TGTGCCAGCAGCGCGGGACCTGAGAACACTGAAGCTTTCTTT,CASSAGPENTEAFF
TRBV7-9,NA,NA,TRBJ2-3,TGTGCCAGCAGCTTAGGTAGCGTTAGCACAGATACGCAGTATTTT,CASSLGSVSTDTQYF
TRBV9,TRBD2,NA,TRBJ2-3,TGTGCCAGCAGCGGCCTTGCGGGGGGGAACACAGATACGCAGTATTTT,CASSGLAGGNTDTQYF
TRBV11-3,NA,NA,TRBJ1-4,TGTGCCAGCAGCTTAGATCTGCGGAAACTGTTTTTT,CASSLDLRKLFF
TRBV28,TRBD1,NA,TRBJ2-7,TGTGCCAGCAGTTTCCCCGGTAGGGGGCAAAGCTCCTACGAGCAGTACTTC,CASSFPGRGQSSYEQYF
TRBV18,NA,NA,TRBJ1-2,TGTGCCAGCTCACCACGCTCGGGGGATCATGGCTACACCTTC,CASSPRSGDHGYTF
TRBV13,NA,NA,TRBJ2-3,TGTGCCAGCAGCTTAGGTGGCGCGGGGTCGCCAGATACGCAGTATTTT,CASSLGGAGSPDTQYF
TRBV27,TRBD1,few,TRBJ1-1,TGTGCCAGCAGTCCCGGGACAGGGCTGTTGGTCACTGAAGCTTTCTTT,CASSPGTGLLVTEAFF
TRBV19,TRBD1,NA,TRBJ1-4,TGTGCCAGTCGGGACAGGGCGATTGCAACTAATGAAAAACTGTTTTTT,CASRDRAIATNEKLFF